This TCR beta chain appears in the sequencing data of a study of T-cell memory formation after mild COVID-19 (dated by TCRdb to the early 2020s). In the study overall: TCR sequence clusters from the two donors were found to be largely donor specific. T-cell clones expanding and contracting after mild COVID-19 in two donors were tracked by longitudinal TCRalpha and TCRbeta repertoire sequencing. Two young, previously healthy adult volunteers, one female and one male, were included in the cohort. What the work shows at the level of the full study, not this receptor alone: Only a couple of mild cases were covered in the study, and larger cohorts including severe cases with pre-infection samples were considered necessary. Contracting CD4+ clones appeared mostly in the CM and EM memory subsets, whereas CD8+ clones were enriched in EMRA. Balanced CD4/CD8 phenotypes were observed for clones contracting from day 15 to 85, whereas a bias towards CD4+ was observed for a second wave of clones expanding from day 15 to 37. Some responding clones were found in pre-infection memory, which suggests that pre-existing cross-reactive memory T cells took part in the SARS-CoV-2 response. Whether the second-wave clones peaking on day 37 were SARS-CoV-2 specific was not confirmed.

This clonotype has a handful of counts. The specificity of this receptor is unknown. No much larger clone is present one base from it, and per-base qualities are unavailable. The CDR3 sequence holds 16 residues, the cysteine and phenylalanine included. Just the 48-base CDR3 DNA is kept, in frame starting at base 1. Ends trimmed: V by 4 bases, J by 4 bases; bases unmatched to a gene: 7. Looking up the germline V gene (reference sequence) yields CDR1 SEHNR and CDR2 FQNEAQ. PBMCs were isolated by Ficoll-Paque density gradient centrifugation. The instrument was an Illumina NovaSeq 6000. Using 5'RACE with constant-segment primers, TCRalpha and TCRbeta cDNA libraries were constructed, with sample barcodes and unique molecular identifiers added in the process. RNA was extracted from every sample with Trizol reagent. Library amplification was performed in two PCR steps, and a second sample barcode and Illumina TruSeq adapters were introduced in the second step. Sequencing of libraries was performed on an Illumina NovaSeq with 2 x 150 bp paired-end reads. The source study handled its data this way. Demultiplexing of reads and collapsing into UMI-guided consensus sequences were performed with migec v1.2.7. With mixcr v2.1.11, UMI consensuses were aligned to TRA and TRB V and J templates and assembled into clonotypes. A clonotype was counted as expanded or contracted only if both edgeR and NoisET called the change significant, with noise models trained on biological replicates. edgeR calls used a false discovery rate-adjusted p below 0.01 and a log2 fold-change threshold of 1. As an exploratory analysis of dynamics, max-normalized trajectories of the 1000 most abundant clonotypes were examined with PCA combined with hierarchical clustering. Separately sequenced CD4+ and CD8+ repertoires were used to assign the CD4 or CD8 phenotype of responding clones. TCRdb itself trimmed the public reads at Q25 with fastp, ran MiXCR and retained productive beta chains. Each entry is one CDR3 protein sequence, shown with its most common DNA and genes. The V and J calls and clone size are TCRdb's, not the authors'. The sample table shows 92,000 or so distinct CDR3 sequences, and about 13% are seen once. The top ten hold approximately 26% of the sample.

The sample consisted of PBMCs or a T cell subset sorted from them (not recorded which). The receptor comes from an adult woman who had mild COVID-19 (a few samples of this study predate the infection). The sample titles of this study are shuffled in the database, so cell type and time point are left out; the donor was told from shared clones. This sequence uses TRBV7-9 and TRBJ1-1, with 12 junctional bases fitting TRBD1. The bases are TGTGCCAGCAGCTCCGGGACAGGGGGCATTGCCACTGAAGCTTTCTTT. This gives the protein CASSSGTGGIATEAFF.